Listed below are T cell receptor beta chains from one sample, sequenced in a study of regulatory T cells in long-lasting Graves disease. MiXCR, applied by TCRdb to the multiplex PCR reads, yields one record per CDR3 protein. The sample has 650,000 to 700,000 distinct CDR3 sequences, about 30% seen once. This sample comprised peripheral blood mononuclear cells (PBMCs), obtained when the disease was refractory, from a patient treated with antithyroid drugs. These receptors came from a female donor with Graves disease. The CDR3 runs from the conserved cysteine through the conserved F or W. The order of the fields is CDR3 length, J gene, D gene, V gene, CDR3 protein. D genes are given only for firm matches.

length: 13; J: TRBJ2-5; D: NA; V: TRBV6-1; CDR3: CASRGSGEETQYF
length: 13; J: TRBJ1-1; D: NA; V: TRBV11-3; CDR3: CASSPNGGTEAFF
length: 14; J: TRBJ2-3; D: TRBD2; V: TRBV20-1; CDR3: CSANGGFITDTQYF
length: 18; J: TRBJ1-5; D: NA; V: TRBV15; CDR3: CATSRGRLQKHSNQPQHF
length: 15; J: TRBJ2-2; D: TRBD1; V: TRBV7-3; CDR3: CASSQGTGGTGELFF
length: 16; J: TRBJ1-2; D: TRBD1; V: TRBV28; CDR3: CASSLPWDRAPYGYAF
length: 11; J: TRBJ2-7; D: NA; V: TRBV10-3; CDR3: CAISLGSEQYF
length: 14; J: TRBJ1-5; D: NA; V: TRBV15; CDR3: CATRVDRTNQPQHF
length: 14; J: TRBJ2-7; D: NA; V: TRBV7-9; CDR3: CASSLGGVPHEQYF
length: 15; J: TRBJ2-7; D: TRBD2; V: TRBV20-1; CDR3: CSASLVSGVSYEQYF
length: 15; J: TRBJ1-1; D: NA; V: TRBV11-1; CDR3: CASSLRRGSHTEAFF
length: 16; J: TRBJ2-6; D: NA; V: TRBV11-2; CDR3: CASSFLLRAGANVLTF
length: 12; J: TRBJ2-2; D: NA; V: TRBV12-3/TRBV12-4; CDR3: CASRTGPGELFF
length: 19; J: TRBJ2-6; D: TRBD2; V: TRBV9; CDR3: CASSVFSSGTLAGANVLTF
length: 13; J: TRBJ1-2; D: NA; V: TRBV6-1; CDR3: CALKADLGYGYTF
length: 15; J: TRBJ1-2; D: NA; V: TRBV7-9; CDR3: CASSLAAGAEYGYTF
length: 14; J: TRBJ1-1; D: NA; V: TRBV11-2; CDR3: CASSLRVVNTEAFF
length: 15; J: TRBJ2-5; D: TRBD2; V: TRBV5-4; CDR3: CASSLVLAGPETQYF
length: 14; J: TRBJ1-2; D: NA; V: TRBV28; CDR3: CASSKEGWLYGYTF
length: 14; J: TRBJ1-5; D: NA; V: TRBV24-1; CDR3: CATSEGGASQPQHF
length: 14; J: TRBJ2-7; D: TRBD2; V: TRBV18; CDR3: CASSPGGGPYEQYF
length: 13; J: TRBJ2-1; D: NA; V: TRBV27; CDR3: CASSLNAYNEQFF
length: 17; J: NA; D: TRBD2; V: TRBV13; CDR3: CASSRRGLAGDSDEQFF
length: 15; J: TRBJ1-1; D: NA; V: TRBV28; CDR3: CASSLEAAPNTEAFF
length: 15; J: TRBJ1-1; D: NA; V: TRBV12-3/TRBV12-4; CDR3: CASSLRRGMNTEAFF
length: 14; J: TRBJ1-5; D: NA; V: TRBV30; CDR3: CAWSEGIHNQPQHF
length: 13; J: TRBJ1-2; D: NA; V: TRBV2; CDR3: CASSVEGGLGYTF
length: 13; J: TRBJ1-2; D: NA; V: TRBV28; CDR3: CASRAGGVYGYTF
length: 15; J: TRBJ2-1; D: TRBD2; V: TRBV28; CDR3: CASSGLAGVVNEQFF
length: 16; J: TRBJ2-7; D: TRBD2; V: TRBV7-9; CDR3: CASSLGEGTSLYEQYF
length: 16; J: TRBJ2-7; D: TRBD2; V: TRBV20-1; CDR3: CSARLRGTSASYEQYF
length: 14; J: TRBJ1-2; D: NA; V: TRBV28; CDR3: CASSLKPANYGYTF
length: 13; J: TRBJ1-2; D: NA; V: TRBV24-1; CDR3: CATSAGLNYGYTF
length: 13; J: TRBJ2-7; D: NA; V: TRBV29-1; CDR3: CSVGTGSSYEQYF
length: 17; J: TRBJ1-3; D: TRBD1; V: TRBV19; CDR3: CASSIWDRGSSGNTIYF
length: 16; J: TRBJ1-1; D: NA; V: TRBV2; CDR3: CASSEAGVDMNTEAFF
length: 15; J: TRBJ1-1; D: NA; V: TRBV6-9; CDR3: CASSYRGEVNTEAFF
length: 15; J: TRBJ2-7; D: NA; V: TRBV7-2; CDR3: CASSRDRTEAYEQYF
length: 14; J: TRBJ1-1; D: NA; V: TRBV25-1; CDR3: CAVQQTGQNTEAFF
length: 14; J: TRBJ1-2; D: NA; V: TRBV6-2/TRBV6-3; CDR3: CASSYLAGSGGYTF
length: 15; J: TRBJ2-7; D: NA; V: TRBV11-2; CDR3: CASSDQGLTAYEQYF
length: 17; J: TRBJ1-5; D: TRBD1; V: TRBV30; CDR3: CAWSVLQGASSNQPQHF
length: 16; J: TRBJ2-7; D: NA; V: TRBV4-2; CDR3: CASSQDRRLDYYEQYF
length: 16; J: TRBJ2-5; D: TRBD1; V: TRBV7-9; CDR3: CASSLVRDRARETQYF
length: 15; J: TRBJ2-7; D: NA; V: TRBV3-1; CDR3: CASSLMAGLIYEQYF
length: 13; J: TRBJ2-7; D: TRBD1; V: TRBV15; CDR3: CATGTGNENEQYF
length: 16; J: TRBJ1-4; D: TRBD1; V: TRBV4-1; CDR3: CASSLRTGGTNEKLFF
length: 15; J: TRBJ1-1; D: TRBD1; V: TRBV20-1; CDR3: CSARRQGNLNTEAFF
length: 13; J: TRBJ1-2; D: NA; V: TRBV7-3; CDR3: CASSLTSNYGYTF
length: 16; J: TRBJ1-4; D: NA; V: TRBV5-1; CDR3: CASSLRGSRTNEKLFF
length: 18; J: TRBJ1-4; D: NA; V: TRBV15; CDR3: CATSRDRTGMVPNEKLFF
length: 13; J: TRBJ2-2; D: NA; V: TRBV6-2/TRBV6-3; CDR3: CASSEGWSGELFF
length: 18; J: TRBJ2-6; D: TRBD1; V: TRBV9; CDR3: CASSALRQGTAGANVLTF
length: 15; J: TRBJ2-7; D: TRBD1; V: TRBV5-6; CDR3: CASSHTGQGADEQYF
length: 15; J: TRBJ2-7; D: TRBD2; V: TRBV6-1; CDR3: CASAKFALAAYEQYF
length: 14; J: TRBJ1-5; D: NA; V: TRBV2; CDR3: CASRAGMGNQPQHF
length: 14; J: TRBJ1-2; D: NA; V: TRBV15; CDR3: CATSRDQALYGYTF
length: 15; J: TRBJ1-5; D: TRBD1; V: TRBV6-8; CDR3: CASRRGQGADQPQHF
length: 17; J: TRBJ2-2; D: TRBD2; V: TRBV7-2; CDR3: CASSPLTSGRGTGELFF